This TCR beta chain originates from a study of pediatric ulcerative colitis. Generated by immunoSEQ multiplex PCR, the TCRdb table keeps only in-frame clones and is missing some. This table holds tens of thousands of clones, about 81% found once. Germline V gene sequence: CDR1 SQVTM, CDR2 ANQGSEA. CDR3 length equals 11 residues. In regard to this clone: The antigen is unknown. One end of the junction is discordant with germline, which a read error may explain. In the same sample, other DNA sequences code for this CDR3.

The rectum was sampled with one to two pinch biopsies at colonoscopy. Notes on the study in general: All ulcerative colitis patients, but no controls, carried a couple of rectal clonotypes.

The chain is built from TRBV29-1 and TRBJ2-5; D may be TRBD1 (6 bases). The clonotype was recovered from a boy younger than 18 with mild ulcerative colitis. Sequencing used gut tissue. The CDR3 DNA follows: TGCAGCGGAACAGGGAGAGAGACTCAGTACTTC. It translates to CSGTGRETQYF.